The 29 T cell receptor beta chains below come from one sample, sequenced in a study of neurological immune-mediated disorders. Using its own MiXCR run on the 5' RACE reads, TCRdb lists one record per CDR3 protein. The sample yields roughly 75,000 distinct CDR3 sequences, roughly an eighth seen once. Time point here: longitudinal time-point 1 (baseline). Material: PBMCs. Every receptor here comes from a female donor with HTLV-1-associated myelopathy (HAM/TSP).

The chain employs TRBV18 and TRBJ2-5, with no clear D. This CDR3 comprises 15 residues. The V and J ends lost 3 bases and 3 bases respectively, with 14 bases between them. Germline V gene sequence: CDR1 KGHSH, CDR2 LQKENI. The CDR3 DNA is TGTGCCAGCTCACCGAATGCCGGACGGGAAGAGACCCAGTACTTC. Its translation: CASSPNAGREETQYF.

The table lists this clonotype with many counts. The chain links TRBV20-1 to TRBJ1-1, with D maybe TRBD1 (6 bases). The V end was cut by 1 base, the J end by 4 bases, with 13 bases between. The germline gives CDR1 DFQATT, CDR2 SNEGSKA (reference sequence). This CDR3 has 14 residues. The CDR3 is CSARGGGRVTEAFF. In nucleotides, the CDR3 is TGCAGTGCTAGAGGGGGGGGGCGCGTCACTGAAGCTTTCTTT.

The rearrangement uses TRBV24-1 and TRBJ2-1; no clear D. This CDR3 has 13 amino acids. The V and J ends lost 3 bases and 12 bases respectively, with 14 bases between them. Germline V gives CDR1 KGHDR, CDR2 SFDVKD. The CDR3 reads CATSDLHTAGQFF. As DNA, the CDR3 is TGTGCCACCAGTGATCTACACACCGCTGGGCAGTTCTTC.

This clonotype was found many times. The chain combines TRBV20-1 with TRBJ1-1, with D perhaps matching TRBD1 (5 bases). Trimming removed 3 bases at V and 1 base at J, with 18 bases between. The CDR3 loop spans 16 amino acids. Per the germline V gene, CDR1 is DFQATT and CDR2 is SNEGSKA (reference sequence). The CDR3 region is CSASLWAQGKNTEAFF. The CDR3 DNA reads TGCAGTGCTAGTCTGTGGGCGCAGGGCAAGAACACTGAAGCTTTCTTT.

This clonotype was detected ten times or more. The rearrangement joins TRBV10-3 to TRBJ2-5; D possibly corresponds to TRBD2 (7 bases). The V end lost 5 bases, the J end lost 3 bases, and 22 bases lay between the germline ends. This CDR3 comprises 17 residues. Germline values: CDR1 ENHRY, CDR2 SYGVKD. As DNA, the CDR3 is TGTGCCATCAGTTCCTTGAGGGGGGGAGACTTCAAAGAGACCCAGTACTTC. Translation: CAISSLRGGDFKETQYF.

This clonotype was counted many times. The rearrangement joins TRBV5-1 to TRBJ2-7, with 10 bases matching TRBD2. The CDR3 is made up of 19 amino acids. Per germline, CDR1 SGHRS and CDR2 YFSETQ. The ends lost 0 bases at V and 6 bases at J; junction bases unmatched: 18. The CDR3 loop reads CASSLDGRQTGTSATEQYF. The CDR3 region has the DNA TGCGCCAGCAGCTTGGATGGTCGTCAAACCGGGACTAGCGCGACCGAGCAGTACTTC.

The table lists this clonotype with many counts. The chain employs TRBV20-1 and TRBJ2-7; TRBD1 is a possible D gene (6 bases). The V and J ends lost 5 bases and 2 bases respectively, with 16 bases between them. There are 14 residues in the CDR3. Germline V gives CDR1 DFQATT, CDR2 SNEGSKA (reference sequence). CDR3 DNA: TGCAGTGCTTCCGGACAGACCATCGCCTACGAGCAGTACTTC. Translation gives CSASGQTIAYEQYF.

The sample holds many counts of this clonotype. This chain connects TRBV28 to TRBJ2-7, with a weak D call TRBD2 (5 bases). V was shortened by 4 bases and J by 5 bases, with 18 bases between the two germline ends. Germline V gives CDR1 MDHEN, CDR2 SYDVKM. The CDR3 is 15 amino acids. Here the CDR3 reads CASSWVFSGVHEQYF. As DNA, the CDR3 is TGTGCCAGCAGTTGGGTGTTCTCCGGGGTACACGAGCAGTACTTC.

A word on this clonotype: A read error may explain this, as a much larger clone is one base away. The V gene is TRBV12-3 or TRBV12-4, the J gene TRBJ1-2; no definite D call. This CDR3 has 13 residues. V gave up 6 bases and J gave up 5 bases, with 13 bases separating them. DNA of the CDR3: TGTGCCAGCAGCGTAGTTCCCAGTTATGGCTACACCTTC. The encoded protein is CASSVVPSYGYTF.

At least ten counts were recorded for this clonotype. The chain uses TRBV7-2 and TRBJ1-1; 7 bases match TRBD1. V lost 5 bases and J lost 2; bases outside the gene matches: 8. The germline V gene has CDR1 SGHTA and CDR2 FQGNSA. The CDR3 length is 15 residues. CDR3 sequence (DNA): TGTGCCAGCAGCCAGCGACAGGGACTTAACACTGAAGCTTTCTTT. Its translation is CASSQRQGLNTEAFF.

This clonotype has a count of ten or more. The chain recombines TRBV15 with TRBJ2-5; D perhaps matches TRBD2 (5 bases). The CDR3 spans 15 residues. The germline gives CDR1 LNHNV, CDR2 YYDKDF (reference sequence). V was pared by 0 bases and J by 1 base, with 9 bases between. The CDR3 loop is CATSRDLGLQETQYF. In DNA, the CDR3 is TGTGCCACCAGCAGAGATCTCGGACTCCAAGAGACCCAGTACTTC.

This clonotype came up many times. The CDR3 spells CASSLARQLYEQYF. The CDR3 region has the DNA TGCGCCAGCAGCTTGGCCAGACAGCTCTACGAGCAGTACTTC. The V and J genes are TRBV5-1 and TRBJ2-7; D may be TRBD1 (5 bases). The CDR3 extends over 14 amino acids. From germline, CDR1 is SGHRS and CDR2 YFSETQ. V shed 0 bases and J shed 3 bases, with 10 bases lying between them. Looking up the rest from reference TRBV5-1 and TRBJ2-7 gives the full variable domain: KAGVTQTPRYLIKTRGQQVTLSCSPISGHRSVSWYQQTPGQGLQFLFEYFSETQRNKGNFPGRFSGRQFSNSRSEMNVSTLELGDSALYLCASSLARQLYEQYFGPGTRLTVT.

This clonotype was found a few times. The J gene is TRBJ2-1, the V gene TRBV6-1; 8 positions match TRBD2. CDR1 and CDR2 (germline): MNHNS, SASEGT. J gave up 1 base and V 7 bases, and 12 bases lay outside the gene matches. The CDR3 length is 17 residues. The CDR3 is CASTLRSSGWSYNEQFF. The CDR3 coding sequence is TGTGCCAGCACCCTACGATCTAGCGGGTGGTCCTACAATGAGCAGTTCTTC.

In its sample, this clonotype was seen many times. This chain connects TRBV28 to TRBJ1-2; D unresolved. V lost 5 bases and J lost 6, with 19 bases in between. Germline V gene sequence: CDR1 MDHEN, CDR2 SYDVKM. This CDR3 has 15 residues. The CDR3 is CASSGFGEGLDGYTF. The CDR3 DNA reads TGTGCCAGCAGTGGATTCGGTGAGGGATTAGATGGCTACACCTTC.

In this sample, this clonotype turned up once. This chain joins TRBV2 and TRBJ2-5; possibly TRBD1 for D (5 bases). Germline assignment: CDR1 SNHLY and CDR2 FYNNEI. Trimming took 3 bases from V and 6 from J, leaving 11 bases between them. CDR3 length equals 13 residues. This chain's CDR3 is CASSDSRVKTQYF. CDR3 coding DNA: TGTGCCAGCAGTGATAGCAGGGTAAAGACCCAGTACTTC. Complete variable domain (other parts from reference TRBV2 and TRBJ2-5): EPEVTQTPSHQVTQMGQEVILRCVPISNHLYFYWYRQILGQKVEFLVSFYNNEISEKSEIFDDQFSVERPDGSNFTLKIRSTKLEDSAMYFCASSDSRVKTQYFGPGTRLLVL.

This chain joins TRBV7-9 and TRBJ2-7; TRBD1 aligns across 9 bases. The CDR3 is made up of 17 amino acids. V lost 1 base to trimming and J lost 1 base; unmatched junction nucleotides: 8. The germline V gene encodes CDR1 SEHNR and CDR2 FQNEAQ (reference sequence). The CDR3 region is CASSLGGQGPGSYEQYF. DNA for the CDR3: TGTGCCAGCAGCTTAGGGGGACAGGGTCCAGGGTCCTACGAGCAGTACTTC.

A remark on this clonotype: This may come from a read error, since a much larger clone is one base off. The CDR3 spells CASSRLGGQETQYF. The CDR3 DNA follows: TGTGCCAGCAGCCGCCTTGGGGGGCAAGAGACCCAGTACTTC. The chain uses TRBV3-1 and TRBJ2-5; D may be TRBD2 (6 bases). V was shortened by 4 bases and J by 2 bases, with 11 bases between the two germline ends. The CDR3 length is 14 residues. CDR1 is LGHDT and CDR2 is YNNKEL in the germline V gene (reference sequence).

As for this clonotype: The junction and the germline gene differ at one end; a read error may be behind it. The chain carries TRBV5-1 and TRBJ1-1, with D perhaps matching TRBD1 (5 bases). Germline CDR1 reads SGHRS; CDR2 reads YFSETQ. This CDR3 is built from 14 residues. The chain's CDR3 is CASSSGTVNTGAFF. The CDR3 DNA sequence: TGCGCCAGCAGCTCTGGGACGGTGAACACTGGAGCTTTCTTT.

There are many counts of this clonotype. V usage is TRBV4-3 and J usage is TRBJ1-2, with D perhaps TRBD1 (5 bases). The CDR3 loop spans 14 amino acids. The V and J ends lost 4 bases and 2 bases respectively, with 11 bases between them. Germline V CDR1 and CDR2: LGHNA, YSLEER. DNA of the CDR3: TGCGCCAGCAGCCGGGGGGGAACCAACTATGGCTACACCTTC. Residues: CASSRGGTNYGYTF.

This clonotype came up many times. The gene calls are TRBV15 and TRBJ2-7, with D possibly matching TRBD1 (6 bases). The CDR3 extends over 16 amino acids. V lost 5 bases to trimming and J lost 4 bases, with 21 bases between them. The V gene's germline CDR1 is LNHNV and CDR2 YYDKDF (reference sequence). Written as DNA, the CDR3 is TGTGCCACCAGCGATACTGCAGGGGAAGCCCCTTACGAGCAGTACTTC. Its protein is CATSDTAGEAPYEQYF.

This clonotype was picked up many times. The chain carries TRBV7-6 and TRBJ2-7, with 7 positions matching TRBD1. The CDR3 runs to 14 residues. The V segment lost 5 bases and the J segment 3 bases; nucleotides outside the gene matches: 7. The germline V gene encodes CDR1 SGHVS and CDR2 FNYEAQ. CDR3 nucleotides: TGTGCCAGCAGCCCCGGGACAGAAATCTACGAGCAGTACTTC. This gives the protein CASSPGTEIYEQYF.

The chain recombines TRBV2 with TRBJ1-5, with TRBD1 as a possible D gene (5 bases). Trimming stripped 8 bases from V and 6 bases from J, with 8 bases between. The CDR3 totals 11 residues. Germline V gives CDR1 SNHLY, CDR2 FYNNEI. The DNA of the CDR3 is TGTGCCAGCGGGACGTCTCAGCCCCAGCATTTT. It yields the protein CASGTSQPQHF.

V and J are TRBV9 and TRBJ2-1; 8 nucleotides align to TRBD2. Germline V gene data show CDR1 as SGDLS and CDR2 as YYNGEE. The CDR3 is made up of 16 amino acids. V gave up 0 bases and J gave up 1 base; unmatched junction bases: 3. CDR3 sequence (DNA): TGTGCCAGCAGCGTAGGACGGGGGGGTTCCTACAATGAGCAGTTCTTC. This translates into CASSVGRGGSYNEQFF.

This clonotype has a count of ten or more. The chain couples TRBV20-1 to TRBJ2-4; D gene uncertain. Germline V gene lookup returns CDR1 DFQATT and CDR2 SNEGSKA (reference sequence). V was cut by 3 bases and J by 3 bases, with 6 bases left in between. This CDR3 spans 12 amino acids. CDR3: CSASGHKNIQYF. As DNA, the CDR3 is TGCAGTGCTAGCGGGCACAAAAACATTCAGTACTTC.

In its sample, this clonotype was seen many times. This sequence joins TRBV5-5 and TRBJ2-7; D gene unclear. Trimming removed 0 bases from V and 9 bases from J, with 10 bases in between. This CDR3 is built from 12 residues. CDR1 is SGHKS and CDR2 is YYEKEE in the germline V gene (reference sequence). The CDR3 DNA is TGTGCCAGCAGCTTGGGGTCTTTCTTGCAGTACTTC. Translating gives CASSLGSFLQYF.

The V and J genes are TRBV20-1 and TRBJ2-3; either TRBD1 or TRBD2 may supply D (5 bases each). Trimming left V 6 bases short and J 5 bases short, with 24 bases between. Looked up from germline, CDR1 is DFQATT and CDR2 is SNEGSKA (reference sequence). This CDR3 comprises 16 residues. CDR3 in amino acids: CSAPPLTRGRKDTQYF. The CDR3 DNA reads as TGCAGTGCCCCTCCCCTAACGAGGGGCCGCAAAGATACGCAGTATTTT.

This clonotype was recorded many times. This chain connects TRBV7-9 to TRBJ2-1; TRBD2 matches 8 bases. The length of the CDR3 is 16 residues. In germline, CDR1 is SEHNR, CDR2 FQNEAQ (reference sequence). V shed 4 bases and J 2 bases; nucleotides not matched to a gene: 7. CDR3 region: CASSSRLRGAYNEQFF. CDR3 nucleotides: TGTGCCAGCAGCTCGAGGTTGCGGGGGGCCTACAATGAGCAGTTCTTC.

This clonotype was counted at least ten times. The chain carries TRBV5-1 and TRBJ2-7, with a possible D match to TRBD2 (6 bases). V lost 5 bases, J lost 3 bases, and 9 bases lay in between. The CDR3 has 12 residues. Per the germline V gene, CDR1 is SGHRS and CDR2 is YFSETQ. The CDR3 DNA reads as TGCGCCAGCAGGAGGGACTTCTACGAGCAGTACTTC. Translation: CASRRDFYEQYF.

This clonotype was detected many times. The chain employs TRBV4-1 and TRBJ2-7; TRBD2 matches at 8 bases. V lost 3 bases and J lost 4; bases outside the gene matches: 5. Germline CDR1 reads MGHRA; CDR2 reads YSYEKL. This CDR3 contains 14 residues. The CDR3 sequence is CASSHPGTRYEQYF. The CDR3 bases are TGCGCCAGCAGCCACCCCGGGACTAGGTACGAGCAGTACTTC.